The TCR beta chain under discussion was sequenced for a study of cytomegalovirus exposure and HLA in healthy donors. Germline V gene lookup returns CDR1 LNHDA and CDR2 SQIVND (reference sequence). J lost 0 bases, V lost 10 bases, and 9 bases had no gene match. The CDR3 extends over 14 amino acids. It was with 60 Vbeta and 13 Jbeta primers that the PCR ran. The protocol was immunoSEQ multiplex PCR, while the TCRdb copy is restricted to in-frame clones and leaves out a portion. The sample lists 150,000 to 200,000 clones, nearly 80% occurring once. Comment on this clone: Its antigen is as yet unknown.

Whole-study results and caveats: Being productive about 90% or about 30% of the time was typical of most TCR beta V segments in an earlier analysis. Excluded were some V segments that proved indistinguishable, including TRBV6-2 and TRBV6-3. A later analysis reportedly found that, within productive TCRs, an Asian-associated ancestry cluster had fewer N-insertions than the mean observed across the roughly 700 donors.

Healthy bone marrow donors supplied every sample. Input material: PBMCs. This TCR was recovered from a man in his forties or fifties in good health and CMV-seropositive. The chain has TRBV19 and TRBJ2-7; 7 nucleotides align to TRBD2. CDR3: CATKLSGNSYEQYF. CDR3 bases: TGTGCCACTAAACTCAGCGGGAACTCCTACGAGCAGTACTTC.